Shown below are 29 T cell receptor beta chains from a single sample sequenced in a study of T-cell reconstitution after alpha-beta-depleted transplantation in children. The TCRbeta library incorporated unique molecular identifiers. TCRdb analysed the PCR reads with MiXCR anew, one entry per CDR3 protein. The table shows roughly 790,000 distinct CDR3 sequences, with 15% to 20% occurring only once. The material sequenced was PBMCs, mostly from graft donor cells, taken 360 days after TCRalphabeta/CD19-depleted stem cell transplant. These receptors were taken from a male patient aged 10 to 17 who had a stem cell transplant for acute lymphoblastic leukemia, so the T cells may come from the graft donor.

The chain combines TRBV5-1 with TRBJ2-7, with 9 bases fitting TRBD2. The CDR3 sequence is 15 residues long. With V trimmed by 5 bases and J by 2 bases, 8 bases remained unmatched. Germline-derived CDR1 and CDR2 are SGHRS and YFSETQ. The CDR3 loop reads CASRKAGGPTYEQYF. CDR3 bases: TGCGCCAGCAGGAAAGCGGGAGGCCCGACCTACGAGCAGTACTTC.

This clonotype was observed a few times. V is TRBV24-1 and J is TRBJ2-2, with 9 bases aligning to TRBD1. Looked up from germline, CDR1 is KGHDR and CDR2 is SFDVKD. CDR3 length equals 17 residues. J gave up 2 bases and V 4 bases, and 7 bases lay outside the gene matches. CDR3 DNA: TGTGCCACCAGTGACAGAGACAGGGGGGGTAACACCGGGGAGCTGTTTTTT. Translation gives CATSDRDRGGNTGELFF.

The chain has TRBV5-1 and TRBJ2-6; 8 nucleotides line up with TRBD1. The CDR3 is 17 amino acids. The junction had 4 bases not matched to a gene; V was cut back by 2 bases and J by 0 bases. The germline V gene has CDR1 SGHRS and CDR2 YFSETQ. The CDR3 bases are TGCGCCAGCAGCTTCGTCGACAGGGGCTCTGGGGCCAACGTCCTGACTTTC. Translating gives CASSFVDRGSGANVLTF.

The chain joins TRBV7-9 to TRBJ2-7; no firm D call. The CDR3 runs to 15 residues. Trimming stripped 1 base from V and 4 bases from J, with 14 bases between. Germline lookup yields CDR1 SEHNR and CDR2 FQNEAQ (reference sequence). This chain's CDR3 is CASSLGGMVGYEQYF. As DNA, the CDR3 is TGTGCCAGCAGCTTAGGAGGAATGGTGGGGTACGAGCAGTACTTC.

This clonotype turned up a few times. V gene TRBV11-2 combines with J gene TRBJ2-7; D is unclear. Germline-derived CDR1 and CDR2 are SGHAT and FQNNGV. V was trimmed by 2 bases and J by 5 bases, leaving 10 bases between them. The CDR3 spans 13 residues. Here the CDR3 DNA reads TGTGCCAGCAGCTTATCTAGTCTCAACGAGCAGTACTTC. It yields the protein CASSLSSLNEQYF.

The rearrangement joins TRBV27 to TRBJ2-1; the match to TRBD1 covers 9 bases. The V gene's germline CDR1 is MNHEY and CDR2 SMNVEV (reference sequence). The V gene end was trimmed by 3 bases and the J gene end by 6 bases; junction bases not matched to a gene: 6. This CDR3 contains 15 residues. The CDR3 sequence: CASSFPGTGSNEQFF. The CDR3 DNA reads TGTGCCAGCAGTTTCCCGGGGACAGGGAGCAATGAGCAGTTCTTC.

This clonotype has at least ten counts. V is TRBV5-1 and J is TRBJ1-1; the D is unclear. In germline, CDR1 is SGHRS, CDR2 YFSETQ. The CDR3 has 17 amino acids. V gave up 0 bases and J gave up 2 bases, with 17 bases separating them. The CDR3 is CASSLGPTLRPNTEAFF. CDR3 bases: TGCGCCAGCAGCTTGGGACCTACCTTGAGGCCTAACACTGAAGCTTTCTTT.

Many counts were recorded for this clonotype. The chain uses TRBV5-1 and TRBJ2-7; 7 bases are a match to TRBD1. J gave up 5 bases and V 0 bases, and 5 bases lay outside the gene matches. The CDR3 runs 14 residues. Looked up from germline, CDR1 is SGHRS and CDR2 is YFSETQ. CDR3 nucleotide sequence: TGCGCCAGCAGCTTGGGACAGGGTATCCACGAGCAGTACTTC. Its protein is CASSLGQGIHEQYF.

This clonotype was counted many times. This chain connects TRBV7-9 to TRBJ2-4; TRBD2 matches at 10 bases. This CDR3 has 15 amino acids. The germline V gene has CDR1 SEHNR and CDR2 FQNEAQ (reference sequence). The trim removed 5 bases at V and 7 bases at J, leaving 8 bases unmatched. Here the CDR3 DNA reads TGTGCCAGCAGCAAGCGGGAGGGTAGGGAGAACATTCAGTACTTC. Translated: CASSKREGRENIQYF.

The genes are TRBV20-1 and TRBJ2-1; the D is unclear. CDR3 length equals 11 residues. V was cut by 5 bases and J by 7 bases, with 9 bases left in between. The germline gives CDR1 DFQATT, CDR2 SNEGSKA (reference sequence). CDR3 sequence: CSAGMGNEQFF. In nucleotides, the CDR3 is TGCAGTGCTGGAATGGGTAATGAGCAGTTCTTC.

A few counts support this clonotype. V gene TRBV2 combines with J gene TRBJ2-5; TRBD1 or TRBD2 may be the D gene (6 bases each). The CDR3 spans 14 residues. Deletions cut 4 bases from V and 4 bases from J, with 13 bases between. Germline CDR1 reads SNHLY; CDR2 reads FYNNEI. The CDR3 nucleotides are TGTGCCAGCAGTGGGGGGGACATCGGAGAGACCCAGTACTTC. It specifies CASSGGDIGETQYF. Complete variable domain (other parts from reference TRBV2 and TRBJ2-5): EPEVTQTPSHQVTQMGQEVILRCVPISNHLYFYWYRQILGQKVEFLVSFYNNEISEKSEIFDDQFSVERPDGSNFTLKIRSTKLEDSAMYFCASSGGDIGETQYFGPGTRLLVL.

This clonotype was seen more than once but under ten times. The chain joins TRBV19 to TRBJ2-1; D is unresolved. The V and J ends lost 6 bases and 5 bases respectively, with 14 bases between them. Germline V lookup: CDR1 LNHDA, CDR2 SQIVND (reference sequence). The CDR3 sequence is 14 residues long. CDR3 residues: CASRLARTDNEQFF. Here the CDR3 DNA reads TGTGCCAGTAGACTGGCACGTACCGACAATGAGCAGTTCTTC.

This clonotype was counted ten times or more. The rearrangement uses TRBV11-1 and TRBJ2-7; D is uncertain. This CDR3 comprises 15 residues. Trimming stripped 3 bases from V and 0 bases from J, with 12 bases between. Germline V lookup: CDR1 SGHAT, CDR2 FQDESV (reference sequence). CDR3 DNA: TGTGCCAGCAGCTTGGAGTCTGGCATCTCCTACGAGCAGTACTTC. Residues: CASSLESGISYEQYF.

The gene calls are TRBV5-1 and TRBJ2-5; unclear D gene. The CDR3 loop spans 14 amino acids. Germline loops: CDR1 SGHRS, CDR2 YFSETQ. The V and J ends lost 0 bases and 4 bases respectively, with 10 bases between them. DNA for the CDR3: TGCGCCAGCAGCTTGGGCGGCCCGAGAGAGACCCAGTACTTC. Amino acid sequence: CASSLGGPRETQYF.

This clonotype showed up many times. The rearrangement links TRBV12-3 or TRBV12-4 to TRBJ2-7; 10 bases agree with TRBD1. The CDR3 totals 14 residues. V was clipped by 5 bases and J by 1 base; unmatched bases: 2. The CDR3 DNA is TGTGCCAGCAGTATGGGACAGGGGTCCTACGAGCAGTACTTC. Encoded protein: CASSMGQGSYEQYF.

The genes are TRBV20-1 and TRBJ2-3; unclear D gene. Germline loops: CDR1 DFQATT, CDR2 SNEGSKA (reference sequence). V lost 4 bases to trimming and J lost 11 bases, with 10 bases between them. The CDR3 is made up of 10 amino acids. DNA of the CDR3: TGCAGTGCTACCAAGCTGGGGCAGTATTTT. Its protein is CSATKLGQYF.

This clonotype was seen a few times. The CDR3 sequence: CASSFYGPEPQHF. In DNA, the CDR3 is TGTGCCAGCAGCTTTTACGGGCCGGAGCCCCAGCATTTT. The rearrangement joins TRBV7-9 to TRBJ1-5; no clear D. Germline CDR1 is SEHNR and CDR2 is FQNEAQ (reference sequence). There are 13 residues in the CDR3. Deletions cut 3 bases from V and 8 bases from J, with 11 bases between.

A few counts support this clonotype. The chain combines TRBV12-3 or TRBV12-4 with TRBJ1-3; weak D call: TRBD1 (6 bases). CDR3 length: 14 amino acids. The V gene lost 8 bases and the J gene lost 6 bases, with 17 bases spanning the gap. The CDR3 loop is CASSDAGGQNTIYF. CDR3 DNA sequence: TGTGCCAGCTCGGATGCTGGGGGCCAAAACACCATATATTTT.

This clonotype was found a few times. The chain carries TRBV4-1 and TRBJ2-7, with D perhaps being TRBD1 or TRBD2 (5 bases each). CDR1 is MGHRA, CDR2 YSYEKL, per germline. The germline V and J ends were trimmed by 7 bases and 3 bases, with 19 bases remaining between them. This CDR3 has 15 amino acids. CDR3 DNA sequence: TGCGCCAGCATTTACCCGAAGGGACGCAACTACGAGCAGTACTTC. This translates into CASIYPKGRNYEQYF.

This clonotype was detected a few times. This chain joins TRBV7-9 and TRBJ1-1; D might be TRBD1 (5 bases). This CDR3 is 12 amino acids long. Between the trimmed V and J ends, which lost 4 bases and 4 bases, there was a span of 7 bases. CDR1 and CDR2 from the germline V gene are SEHNR and FQNEAQ (reference sequence). CDR3 amino acids: CASSSGLTEAFF. CDR3 DNA sequence: TGTGCCAGCAGCTCAGGGCTCACTGAAGCTTTCTTT.

This clonotype was seen repeatedly, ten times or more. This chain uses TRBV9 with TRBJ1-2, with D tentatively TRBD1 (6 bases). Trimming cost V 0 bases and J 3 bases, with 6 bases left between them. Per the germline V gene, CDR1 is SGDLS and CDR2 is YYNGEE. This CDR3 has 13 amino acids. CDR3 nucleotide sequence: TGTGCCAGCAGCGTAGACAGGGACTATGGCTACACCTTC. This translates into CASSVDRDYGYTF.

V usage is TRBV5-1 and J usage is TRBJ2-1, with a possible D match to TRBD1 (5 bases). CDR1 and CDR2 from the germline V gene are SGHRS and YFSETQ. The CDR3 has 14 amino acids. Trimming shortened V by 0 bases and J by 8 bases, and 12 bases separated the two germline ends. The CDR3 sequence is CASSLEGSLDEQFF. CDR3 nucleotides: TGCGCCAGCAGCTTGGAGGGGTCTCTGGATGAGCAGTTCTTC.

This clonotype has a handful of counts. This sequence joins TRBV15 and TRBJ2-3; D gene uncertain. This CDR3 has 18 amino acids. Trimming cost V 0 bases and J 5 bases, with 21 bases left between them. Germline-derived CDR1 and CDR2 are LNHNV and YYDKDF (reference sequence). The CDR3 protein is CATSREGIRFKGKDTQYF. The CDR3 nucleotides are TGTGCCACCAGCAGAGAAGGAATTCGATTTAAGGGCAAAGATACGCAGTATTTT.

This chain connects TRBV10-3 to TRBJ2-7; D possibly corresponds to TRBD1 (6 bases). V lost 11 bases, J lost 2 bases, and 22 bases lay in between. The germline V gene encodes CDR1 ENHRY and CDR2 SYGVKD. CDR3 length: 15 amino acids. Written as DNA, the CDR3 is TGTGCCTCTCAGGGGTACGGGGCCATACCCTACGAGCAGTACTTC. Protein sequence: CASQGYGAIPYEQYF.

The V and J genes are TRBV29-1 and TRBJ2-2; D gene ambiguous. Deletions cut 3 bases from V and 5 bases from J, with 7 bases between. Germline V lookup: CDR1 SQVTM, CDR2 ANQGSEA. This CDR3 is 12 amino acids long. The CDR3 loop is CSVDFFTGELFF. Written as DNA, the CDR3 is TGCAGCGTTGACTTTTTTACCGGGGAGCTGTTTTTT.

This clonotype was seen a few times. V is TRBV24-1 and J is TRBJ2-1; no reliable D call. V was trimmed by 7 bases and J by 0 bases, leaving 15 bases between them. The CDR3 is 16 amino acids. CDR1 and CDR2 (germline): KGHDR, SFDVKD. CDR3 sequence reads: CATSRKGGSSYNEQFF. CDR3 in DNA: TGTGCCACCAGCAGAAAAGGCGGTAGCTCCTACAATGAGCAGTTCTTC.

The chain carries TRBV5-1 and TRBJ1-2, with D uncertain. This CDR3 has 15 amino acids. Germline CDR1 SGHRS, CDR2 YFSETQ. V was shortened by 2 bases and J by 3 bases, with 14 bases between the two germline ends. The CDR3 bases are TGCGCCAGCAGCTTAAGGACGGAGTACTACTATGGCTACACCTTC. It is translated as CASSLRTEYYYGYTF.

This clonotype was counted ten times or more. The chain recombines TRBV7-8 with TRBJ2-5; D uncertain. Trimming removed 2 bases at V and 5 bases at J, with 12 bases between. Germline V gene data show CDR1 as SGHVS and CDR2 as FQNEAQ. This CDR3 has 14 residues. DNA for the CDR3: TGTGCCAGCAGCTTAAGGCCTCCCCGGGAGACCCAGTACTTC. Its protein is CASSLRPPRETQYF.

The J gene is TRBJ1-2, the V gene TRBV3-1; D remains unclear. This CDR3 is built from 14 residues. CDR1 and CDR2 (germline): LGHDT, YNNKEL (reference sequence). The V and J ends lost 1 base and 6 bases respectively, with 12 bases between them. The CDR3 DNA is TGTGCCAGCAGCCAAGTAGTGGGCGCGCATGGCTACACCTTC. It codes for CASSQVVGAHGYTF.